This TCR beta chain was identified during a study of cytomegalovirus exposure and HLA in healthy donors. Study-wide points: Sequence variants that were highly shared formed a cluster that was likely a sequencing artifact. TCR beta V segments were, for the most part, productive about 87% or about 30% of the time in an earlier analysis.

A multiplex PCR was run with 60 Vbeta primers and 13 Jbeta primers. TCRdb's table, derived via immunoSEQ multiplex PCR, lists solely in-frame clones and lacks some. Here the sample spans some 190,000 clones, approximately 84% being singletons. The CDR3 has 15 residues. With V trimmed by 1 base and J by 8 bases, 8 bases remained unmatched. The germline gives CDR1 SGHTA, CDR2 FQGNSA. In regard to this clone: The antigen is not known.

The TCR sequence derives from a girl aged 10 to 17 in good health and CMV-seropositive. Sequences were obtained from PBMCs. The chain uses TRBV7-2 and TRBJ2-1; 7 bases are shared with TRBD2. The CDR3 sequence is CASSLVGGRGDEQFF. For the CDR3, the DNA is TGTGCCAGCAGCTTAGTGGGAGGGCGCGGGGATGAGCAGTTCTTC.